These 18 T cell receptor beta chains share one sample of origin, sequenced in a study of CD4+ T cells in melanoma. Using immunoSEQ multiplex PCR, the repertoire was profiled, and TCRdb retains in-frame clones only, with some absent. The sample carries roughly 120,000 clones, over 80% recorded once. The source material was peripheral blood. These TCRs come from a human donor with melanoma.

This chain connects TRBV4-2 to TRBJ2-7; the D is unclear. Germline V lookup: CDR1 LGHNA, CDR2 YNFKEQ. This CDR3 has 16 residues. V gave up 0 bases and J gave up 3 bases, with 15 bases separating them. The CDR3 loop reads CASSQEALGKVYEQYF. Here the CDR3 DNA reads TGTGCCAGCAGCCAAGAGGCATTAGGAAAAGTCTACGAGCAGTACTTC.

The chain has TRBV9 and TRBJ2-1; 10 bases are a match to TRBD2. Germline lookup yields CDR1 SGDLS and CDR2 YYNGEE. The CDR3 length is 15 residues. The trim removed 0 bases at V and 4 bases at J, leaving 1 base unmatched. The CDR3 sequence is CASSVGSGGYNEQFF. The DNA of the CDR3 is TGTGCCAGCAGCGTAGGTAGCGGGGGGTACAATGAGCAGTTCTTC. Full variable domain (remainder filled in from reference TRBV9 and TRBJ2-1): DSGVTQTPKHLITATGQRVTLRCSPRSGDLSVYWYQQSLDQGLQFLIQYYNGEERAKGNILERFSAQQFPDLHSELNLSSLELGDSALYFCASSVGSGGYNEQFFGPGTRLTVL.

This chain joins TRBV13 and TRBJ2-5; a possible D gene is TRBD2 (7 bases). Germline loops: CDR1 PRHDT, CDR2 FYEKMQ (reference sequence). The CDR3 has 14 amino acids. V lost 5 bases and J 11 bases, leaving 21 bases between the germline ends. The CDR3 region is CASSPTGRAGEQYF. Written as DNA, the CDR3 is TGTGCCAGCAGCCCTACAGGGAGGGCCGGGGAGCAGTACTTC. The complete variable domain, with remaining parts taken from reference TRBV13 and TRBJ2-5, reads AAGVIQSPRHLIKEKRETATLKCYPIPRHDTVYWYQQGPGQDPQFLISFYEKMQSDKGSIPDRFSAQQFSDYHSELNMSSLELGDSALYFCASSPTGRAGEQYFGPGTRLLVL.

The chain has TRBV6-6 and TRBJ1-1; D is ambiguous. The CDR3 consists of 12 residues. V was clipped by 7 bases and J by 1 base, with 7 bases between them. Per the germline V gene, CDR1 is MNHNY and CDR2 is SVGAGI (reference sequence). The DNA of the CDR3 is TGTGCCAGCAACAGATGGAACACTGAAGCTTTCTTT. Translating it yields CASNRWNTEAFF.

This clone was detected a few times. The chain couples TRBV28 to TRBJ1-5; D is perhaps TRBD1 (5 bases). The CDR3 has 15 amino acids. V was cut by 3 bases and J by 2 bases, with 11 bases left in between. The germline gives CDR1 MDHEN, CDR2 SYDVKM. The CDR3 region has the DNA TGTGCCAGCAGTTTTAGGGGAGTGGGCAATCAGCCCCAGCATTTT. This codes for CASSFRGVGNQPQHF.

The rearrangement joins TRBV15 to TRBJ2-5, with a possible D match to TRBD2 (7 bases). V lost 0 bases and J 4 bases, leaving 21 bases between the germline ends. The CDR3 covers 18 residues. Germline CDR1 and CDR2: LNHNV and YYDKDF (reference sequence). In DNA form, the CDR3 reads TGTGCCACCAGCAGAGATGGTGGGGGGGGGCCCAGACGAGAGACCCAGTACTTC. Residues: CATSRDGGGGPRRETQYF.

The chain is built from TRBV4-1 and TRBJ2-6, with 12 positions matching TRBD1. Germline CDR1 and CDR2: MGHRA and YSYEKL. The CDR3 has 18 amino acids. With 3 bases clipped from V and 4 bases from J, the junction kept 7 bases outside the gene matches. Here the CDR3 DNA reads TGCGCCAGCAGCCAGTTGGGACAGGGGGCGTACGGGGCCAACGTCCTGACTTTC. Translation: CASSQLGQGAYGANVLTF.

This rearrangement joins TRBV2 to TRBJ2-1; 7 nucleotides agree with TRBD1. The CDR3 has 16 amino acids. J gave up 0 bases and V 5 bases, and 7 bases lay outside the gene matches. The V gene's germline CDR1 is SNHLY and CDR2 FYNNEI. CDR3: CASSNKQGPSYNEQFF. Written as DNA, the CDR3 is TGTGCCAGCAGTAACAAACAGGGGCCCTCCTACAATGAGCAGTTCTTC.

The chain couples TRBV14 to TRBJ2-5; D gene uncertain. The germline CDR1 and CDR2 sequences are SGHDN and FVKESK. The CDR3 extends over 16 amino acids. The V and J ends lost 4 bases and 2 bases respectively, with 17 bases between them. In DNA, the CDR3 is TGTGCCAGCAGCCCGCTGCTGGTGGCAGCACAAGAGACCCAGTACTTC. Translating gives CASSPLLVAAQETQYF.

The gene calls are TRBV11-3 and TRBJ2-7, with D perhaps matching TRBD1 or TRBD2 (6 bases each). CDR1 and CDR2 from the germline V gene are SGHNT and YENEEA. V was cut by 1 base and J by 6 bases, with 13 bases left in between. There are 14 residues in the CDR3. The DNA of the CDR3 is TGTGCCAGCAGCTTAGCGGTGGGGGGCAGCGAGCAGTACTTC. Protein product: CASSLAVGGSEQYF.

The CDR3: CASRLSGGTGELFF. The CDR3 DNA follows: TGTGCCAGCAGGCTCTCGGGGGGTACCGGGGAGCTGTTTTTT. This chain connects TRBV7-3 to TRBJ2-2, with 7 bases lining up with TRBD2. Germline values: CDR1 SGHTA, CDR2 FQGTGA. V lost 6 bases and J lost 5; bases outside the gene matches: 6. CDR3 length equals 14 residues.

The chain is built from TRBV14 and TRBJ2-1; weak D call: TRBD2 (7 bases). The germline V gene has CDR1 SGHDN and CDR2 FVKESK. This CDR3 comprises 16 residues. The V gene lost 0 bases and the J gene lost 10 bases, with 19 bases spanning the gap. The DNA of the CDR3 is TGTGCCAGCAGCCAAGATCTCTTGTTTAGGGGGGGAGAGCAGTTCTTC. Residues: CASSQDLLFRGGEQFF. Full variable domain (remainder filled in from reference TRBV14 and TRBJ2-1): EAGVTQFPSHSVIEKGQTVTLRCDPISGHDNLYWYRRVMGKEIKFLLHFVKESKQDESGMPNNRFLAERTGGTYSTLKVQPAELEDSGVYFCASSQDLLFRGGEQFFGPGTRLTVL.

This chain links TRBV2 with TRBJ2-1; weak D call: TRBD2 (5 bases). Deletions cut 10 bases from V and 4 bases from J, with 17 bases between. CDR1 is SNHLY, CDR2 FYNNEI, per germline. The CDR3 loop spans 14 amino acids. CDR3 in DNA: TGTGCCACTGCCGGTCTAGCAGAATACAATGAGCAGTTCTTC. Protein sequence: CATAGLAEYNEQFF.

This clone was observed once. The chain's CDR3 is CSVVGTSGLAKNIQYF. The CDR3, as DNA: TGCAGCGTTGTTGGGACTAGCGGACTAGCCAAAAACATTCAGTACTTC. The V and J genes are TRBV29-1 and TRBJ2-4; TRBD2 aligns across 11 bases. This CDR3 has 16 residues. V was clipped by 4 bases and J by 0 bases; unmatched bases: 5. Per the germline V gene, CDR1 is SQVTM and CDR2 is ANQGSEA.

The chain has TRBV7-9 and TRBJ1-6; 8 nucleotides align to TRBD1. The germline V gene encodes CDR1 SEHNR and CDR2 FQNEAQ (reference sequence). The CDR3 contains 14 residues. The ends lost 7 bases at V and 7 bases at J; junction bases unmatched: 6. The CDR3 DNA is TGTGCCAGCAACCAGGGGGCGGGAAATTCACCCCTCCACTTT. Translating it yields CASNQGAGNSPLHF.

This chain uses TRBV2 with TRBJ2-7; D gene ambiguous. The CDR3 contains 11 residues. Trimming left V 5 bases short and J 3 bases short, with 5 bases between. Germline V gene data show CDR1 as SNHLY and CDR2 as FYNNEI. In DNA form, the CDR3 reads TGTGCCAGCAGTCCCCTCTACGAGCAGTACTTC. It codes for CASSPLYEQYF.

The J gene is TRBJ1-5, the V gene TRBV6-1, with a possible D match to TRBD1 (5 bases). The germline V gene encodes CDR1 MNHNS and CDR2 SASEGT. V dropped 1 base and J dropped 9 bases, with 10 bases sitting between them. The CDR3 contains 13 residues. CDR3 nucleotides: TGTGCCAGCAGTGAAGGCAGGGTAGGGCCCCAGCATTTT. It encodes CASSEGRVGPQHF.

This sequence joins TRBV29-1 and TRBJ1-2, with D hard to call. CDR3 length equals 12 residues. Trimming took 7 bases from V and 2 from J, leaving 11 bases between them. Per the germline V gene, CDR1 is SQVTM and CDR2 is ANQGSEA. The CDR3 DNA sequence: TGCAGCGCCCGGACTGTGAACTATGGCTACACCTTC. Its translation is CSARTVNYGYTF.